These 18 T cell receptor beta chains were all obtained from the same sample, sequenced in a study of T-cell reconstitution after alpha-beta-depleted transplantation in children listed by TCRdb under 2016. In light of the paper, this sample's treatment or condition label describes: allogeneic hematopoietic cell transplantation with graft depleted of TCRalphabeta T cells and CD19 B cells. Libraries came from PCR. TCRdb shows the sequencer as Illumina HiSeq 2500. TCR libraries were prepared with molecular barcoding, using unique molecular identifiers to normalize TCRbeta repertoire quantification. TCRdb took the public reads, trimmed them with fastp at Q25, ran MiXCR for clone calling and kept in-frame beta chains. Entries that share a CDR3 protein sequence are merged under the most common genes and DNA. The sample yields hundreds of thousands of distinct CDR3 sequences; about a tenth were counted once. 28% of the sample is held by the ten biggest clonotypes.

The source material was PBMCs, sampled before TCRalphabeta/CD19-depleted stem cell transplant. The receptors were sampled from a child under two years old with acute myeloid leukemia, due to receive a stem cell transplant.

The table lists this clonotype with many counts. The rearrangement uses TRBV30 and TRBJ2-2; D not resolved. This CDR3 has 13 residues. Germline assignment: CDR1 GTSNPN and CDR2 SVGIG (reference sequence). Trimming removed 0 bases at V and 1 base at J, with 3 bases between. Here the CDR3 DNA reads TGTGCCTGGAGTGTAAGGAACACCGGGGAGCTGTTTTTT. Protein product: CAWSVRNTGELFF. Based on the CDR3 plus reference TRBV30 and TRBJ2-2, the full variable domain is SQTIHQWPATLVQPVGSPLSLECTVEGTSNPNLYWYRQAAGRGLQLLFYSVGIGQISSEVPQNLSASRPQDRQFILSSKKLLLSDSGFYLCAWSVRNTGELFFGEGSRLTVL.

At least ten counts were recorded for this clonotype. The V gene is TRBV20-1, the J gene TRBJ2-3; the D is unclear. The CDR3 consists of 13 residues. The V end was cut by 5 bases, the J end by 4 bases, with 13 bases between. Per the germline V gene, CDR1 is DFQATT and CDR2 is SNEGSKA (reference sequence). The CDR3 DNA sequence: TGCAGTGCTCCGATACCCTCGCCAGATACGCAGTATTTT. The encoded protein is CSAPIPSPDTQYF.

This clonotype came up many times. The rearrangement joins TRBV5-1 to TRBJ1-3, with D perhaps matching TRBD1 (5 bases). The CDR3 extends over 17 amino acids. Trimming left V 0 bases short and J 4 bases short, with 17 bases between. CDR1 is SGHRS and CDR2 is YFSETQ in the germline V gene. CDR3 region: CASSLAPRQHQGNTIYF. CDR3 in DNA: TGCGCCAGCAGCTTGGCCCCTCGACAGCATCAAGGAAACACCATATATTTT.

Ten or more counts support this clonotype. The V and J genes are TRBV20-1 and TRBJ2-3; D call uncertain. The CDR3 has 15 residues. CDR1 and CDR2 from the germline V gene are DFQATT and SNEGSKA (reference sequence). V lost 6 bases and J lost 0, with 16 bases in between. The CDR3: CSANPRVGSTDTQYF. As DNA, the CDR3 is TGCAGTGCGAACCCTAGGGTGGGGAGCACAGATACGCAGTATTTT.

The chain links TRBV24-1 to TRBJ2-5; 14 positions agree with TRBD2. Germline V CDR1 and CDR2: KGHDR, SFDVKD. Trimming removed 4 bases from V and 5 bases from J; junction bases left unmatched: 14. CDR3 length: 19 amino acids. CDR3 region: CATSDRPGTSGRMGETQYF. In nucleotides, the CDR3 is TGTGCCACCAGTGACCGTCCCGGGACTAGCGGGAGAATGGGGGAGACCCAGTACTTC.

In its sample, this clonotype was seen many times. The chain couples TRBV12-3 or TRBV12-4 to TRBJ1-5; possibly TRBD1 for D (6 bases). V shed 3 bases and J shed 4 bases, with 19 bases lying between them. This CDR3 comprises 17 residues. The CDR3 is CASSLTGSEASNQPQHF. Written as DNA, the CDR3 is TGTGCCAGCAGTTTGACAGGTAGTGAAGCAAGTAATCAGCCCCAGCATTTT.

This clonotype occurred many times. The V and J genes are TRBV5-6 and TRBJ2-7; D is ambiguous. CDR1 is SGHDT, CDR2 YYEEEE, per germline. V lost 1 base and J 4 bases, leaving 6 bases between the germline ends. The CDR3 runs to 12 residues. As DNA, the CDR3 is TGTGCCAGCAGCTTGAAGCGATACGAGCAGTACTTC. Translating it yields CASSLKRYEQYF.

This clonotype was picked up many times. Compared with germline, one end of the junction differs, possibly owing to a read error. The chain has TRBV30 and TRBJ2-5; D uncertain. This CDR3 spans 11 amino acids. Germline assignment: CDR1 GTSNPN and CDR2 SVGIG (reference sequence). The CDR3 DNA reads as TGTGCCTGGGGCGACCAGGAGACCCAGTACTTC. It specifies CAWGDQETQYF. Looking up the rest from reference TRBV30 and TRBJ2-5 gives the full variable domain: SQTIHQWPATLVQPVGSPLSLECTVEGTSNPNLYWYRQAAGRGLQLLFYSVGIGQISSEVPQNLSASRPQDRQFILSSKKLLLSDSGFYLCAWGDQETQYFGPGTRLLVL.

This clonotype was detected ten times or more. CDR3 residues: CASSQVGTEANYGYTF. CDR3 sequence (DNA): TGTGCCAGCAGCCAGGTCGGGACAGAAGCTAACTATGGCTACACCTTC. This sequence joins TRBV3-1 and TRBJ1-2, with 7 bases aligning to TRBD1. The CDR3 covers 16 residues. The V gene's germline CDR1 is LGHDT and CDR2 YNNKEL (reference sequence). V lost 3 bases to trimming and J lost 0 bases; unmatched junction nucleotides: 7.

This clonotype showed up many times. The chain joins TRBV20-1 to TRBJ1-1; D not certain. The CDR3 spans 9 residues. Per the germline V gene, CDR1 is DFQATT and CDR2 is SNEGSKA (reference sequence). V was shortened by 3 bases and J by 9 bases, with 5 bases between the two germline ends. The CDR3 protein is CSARTQAFF. The CDR3 region has the DNA TGCAGTGCTAGGACTCAAGCTTTCTTT.

This clonotype was seen many times. The V call is TRBV20-1, the J call TRBJ2-2, with 7 bases identical to TRBD2. The CDR3 is 16 amino acids. V lost 4 bases, J lost 6 bases, and 14 bases stayed unmatched. CDR1 is DFQATT and CDR2 is SNEGSKA in the germline V gene (reference sequence). The CDR3 DNA sequence: TGCAGTGCTATTAGCATAAATGCGGGAGAGGCCGGGGAGCTGTTTTTT. This codes for CSAISINAGEAGELFF.

This clonotype was detected ten times or more. The gene calls are TRBV20-1 and TRBJ2-3; no clear D. Germline V gene lookup returns CDR1 DFQATT and CDR2 SNEGSKA (reference sequence). The CDR3 has 15 amino acids. Trimming cost V 6 bases and J 2 bases, with 18 bases left between them. The CDR3 region has the DNA TGCAGTGCCCAAAGCCGGCGGCAGTCCACAGATACGCAGTATTTT. It is translated as CSAQSRRQSTDTQYF.

This clonotype was detected many times. The rearrangement joins TRBV7-2 to TRBJ1-2; the D is unclear. The V end lost 2 bases, the J end lost 4 bases, and 11 bases lay between the germline ends. This CDR3 is 14 amino acids long. CDR1 SGHTA and CDR2 FQGNSA come from the germline V gene. This CDR3 is CASSLSGGSYGYTF. CDR3 in DNA: TGTGCCAGCAGCTTATCGGGAGGCTCCTATGGCTACACCTTC.

This clonotype was counted at least ten times. The rearrangement joins TRBV29-1 to TRBJ1-4; TRBD1 matches at 8 bases. Germline CDR1 reads SQVTM; CDR2 reads ANQGSEA. J gave up 7 bases and V 2 bases, and 6 bases lay outside the gene matches. This CDR3 contains 14 residues. CDR3 DNA sequence: TGCAGCGTTGAAAGCGGACAGGGCGGTGAAAAACTGTTTTTT. This sequence encodes CSVESGQGGEKLFF.

The chain has TRBV15 and TRBJ1-1, with D unclear. V gave up 0 bases and J gave up 1 base, with 12 bases separating them. The CDR3 runs to 16 residues. CDR1 and CDR2 from the germline V gene are LNHNV and YYDKDF (reference sequence). The CDR3 sequence is CATSRDWVGTNTEAFF. CDR3 sequence (DNA): TGTGCCACCAGCAGAGATTGGGTTGGAACGAACACTGAAGCTTTCTTT.

This clonotype has a count of ten or more. V gene TRBV15 combines with J gene TRBJ2-4; the D gene is possibly TRBD1 (5 bases). Per the germline V gene, CDR1 is LNHNV and CDR2 is YYDKDF (reference sequence). V was shortened by 0 bases and J by 7 bases, with 16 bases between the two germline ends. The CDR3 spans 16 residues. The CDR3 DNA reads TGTGCCACCAGCAGAGAAGGGGAATACTTAAAGAACATTCAGTACTTC. It translates to CATSREGEYLKNIQYF.

At least ten counts were recorded for this clonotype. The rearrangement joins TRBV7-2 to TRBJ2-2, with a possible D match to TRBD1 (5 bases). Trimming cost V 5 bases and J 1 base, with 8 bases left between them. Germline CDR1 reads SGHTA; CDR2 reads FQGNSA. This CDR3 comprises 14 residues. The CDR3 region is CASSRQRNTGELFF. CDR3 coding DNA: TGTGCCAGCAGCCGACAGAGGAACACCGGGGAGCTGTTTTTT.

This clonotype came up many times. This rearrangement joins TRBV7-2 to TRBJ2-7; a possible D gene is TRBD1 (5 bases). This CDR3 has 14 amino acids. The germline gives CDR1 SGHTA, CDR2 FQGNSA. Trimming took 1 base from V and 4 from J, leaving 11 bases between them. The CDR3 nucleotides are TGTGCCAGCAGCTTAGGGCCAGGGATGTACGAGCAGTACTTC. Translated, it gives CASSLGPGMYEQYF.